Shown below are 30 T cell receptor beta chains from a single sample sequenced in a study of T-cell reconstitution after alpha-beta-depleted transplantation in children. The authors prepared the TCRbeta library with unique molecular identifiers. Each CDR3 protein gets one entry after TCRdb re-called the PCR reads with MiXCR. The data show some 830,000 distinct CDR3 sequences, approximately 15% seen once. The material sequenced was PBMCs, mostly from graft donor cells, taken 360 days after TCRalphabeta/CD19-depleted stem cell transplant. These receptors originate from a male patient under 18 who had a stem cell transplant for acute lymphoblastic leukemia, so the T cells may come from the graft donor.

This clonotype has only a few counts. The DNA of the CDR3 is TGCGCCAGCAGGGACGGGGCTCTAGTGAGAGAGACCCAGTACTTC. Its protein product is CASRDGALVRETQYF. The rearrangement links TRBV5-1 to TRBJ2-5; tentatively, D is TRBD1 or TRBD2 (5 bases each). Per germline, CDR1 SGHRS and CDR2 YFSETQ. The CDR3 spans 15 residues. Trimming pared 5 bases from V and 4 bases from J, leaving 18 bases between.

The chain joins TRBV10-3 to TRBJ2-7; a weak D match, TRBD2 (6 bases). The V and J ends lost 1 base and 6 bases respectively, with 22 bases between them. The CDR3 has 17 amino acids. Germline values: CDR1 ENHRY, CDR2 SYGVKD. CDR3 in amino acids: CAISEWDRGREAGEQYF. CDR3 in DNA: TGTGCCATCAGTGAGTGGGATCGGGGCAGGGAAGCGGGCGAGCAGTACTTC.

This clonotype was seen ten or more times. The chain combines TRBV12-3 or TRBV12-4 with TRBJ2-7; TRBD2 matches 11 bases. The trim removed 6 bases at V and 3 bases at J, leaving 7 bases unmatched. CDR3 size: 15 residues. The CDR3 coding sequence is TGTGCCAGCAGAAGAGGACTAGCGGGTTTCTACGAGCAGTACTTC. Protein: CASRRGLAGFYEQYF.

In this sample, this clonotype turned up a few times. CDR3 bases: TGCAGTGCTAGAGTCACCGGGACTCCCTGGGGGCAGTACTTC. The encoded protein is CSARVTGTPWGQYF. The chain links TRBV20-1 to TRBJ2-7; D may be TRBD2 (6 bases). CDR3 length: 14 residues. Germline CDR1 reads DFQATT; CDR2 reads SNEGSKA (reference sequence). V lost 1 base, J lost 9 bases, and 19 bases lay in between.

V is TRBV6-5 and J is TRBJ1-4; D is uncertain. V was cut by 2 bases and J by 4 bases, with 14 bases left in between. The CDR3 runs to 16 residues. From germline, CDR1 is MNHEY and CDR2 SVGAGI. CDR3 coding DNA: TGTGCCAGCAGTTACAGTGGCCAGGCCATTAATGAAAAACTGTTTTTT. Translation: CASSYSGQAINEKLFF.

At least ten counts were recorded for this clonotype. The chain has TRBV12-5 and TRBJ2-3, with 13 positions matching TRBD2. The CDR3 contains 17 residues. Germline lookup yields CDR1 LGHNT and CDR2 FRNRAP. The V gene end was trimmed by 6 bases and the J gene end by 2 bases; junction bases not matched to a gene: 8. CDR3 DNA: TGTGCTAGTGGCCCACTAGCGGGAGGGCCCCACACAGATACGCAGTATTTT. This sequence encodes CASGPLAGGPHTDTQYF.

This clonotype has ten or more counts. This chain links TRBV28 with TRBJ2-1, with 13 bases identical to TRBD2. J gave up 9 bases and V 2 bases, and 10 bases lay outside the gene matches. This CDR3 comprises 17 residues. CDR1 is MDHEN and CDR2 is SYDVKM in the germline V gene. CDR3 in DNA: TGTGCCAGCAGTTTAATCACTAGCGGGAGGGCAGCCGGTGAGCAGTTCTTC. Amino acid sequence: CASSLITSGRAAGEQFF.

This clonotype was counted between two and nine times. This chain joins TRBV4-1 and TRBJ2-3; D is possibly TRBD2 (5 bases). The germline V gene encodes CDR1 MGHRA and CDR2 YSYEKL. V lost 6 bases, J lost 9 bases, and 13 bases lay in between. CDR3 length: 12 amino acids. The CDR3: CASRPGPGTQYF. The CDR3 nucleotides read TGCGCCAGCAGGCCGGGTCCGGGGACGCAGTATTTT.

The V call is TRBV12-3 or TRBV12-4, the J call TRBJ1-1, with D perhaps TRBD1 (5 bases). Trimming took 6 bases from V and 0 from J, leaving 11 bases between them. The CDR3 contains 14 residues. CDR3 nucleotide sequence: TGTGCCAGCAGCACCGGGGGAGTGAACACTGAAGCTTTCTTT. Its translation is CASSTGGVNTEAFF.

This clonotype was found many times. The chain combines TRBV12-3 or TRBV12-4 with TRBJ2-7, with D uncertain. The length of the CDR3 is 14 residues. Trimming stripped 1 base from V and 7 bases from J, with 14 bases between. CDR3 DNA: TGTGCCAGCAGTTTAGACGTAATTTCTTGGGAGCAGTACTTC. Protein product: CASSLDVISWEQYF.

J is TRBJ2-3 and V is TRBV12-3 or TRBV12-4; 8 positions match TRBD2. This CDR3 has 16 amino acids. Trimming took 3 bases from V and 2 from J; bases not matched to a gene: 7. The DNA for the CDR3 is TGTGCCAGCAGTTTGCGACTAGCGTGGTCCACAGATACGCAGTATTTT. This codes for CASSLRLAWSTDTQYF.

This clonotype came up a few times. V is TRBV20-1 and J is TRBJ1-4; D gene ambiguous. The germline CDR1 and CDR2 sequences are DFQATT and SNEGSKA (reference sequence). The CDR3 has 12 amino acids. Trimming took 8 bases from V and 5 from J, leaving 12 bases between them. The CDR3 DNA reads TGCAGTATTGTTGTCAGGAATGAAAAACTGTTTTTT. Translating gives CSIVVRNEKLFF.

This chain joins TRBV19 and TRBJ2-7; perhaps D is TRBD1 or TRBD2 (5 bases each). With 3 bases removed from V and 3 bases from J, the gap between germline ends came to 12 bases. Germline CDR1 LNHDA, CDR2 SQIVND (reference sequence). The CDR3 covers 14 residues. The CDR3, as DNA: TGTGCCAGTAGTATTGGGGGTGGATACTACGAGCAGTACTTC. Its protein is CASSIGGGYYEQYF.

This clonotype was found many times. The CDR3 coding sequence is TGTGCCAGCAGCTTATTGGGGACTGACCAAGAGACCCAGTACTTC. This encodes CASSLLGTDQETQYF. This chain uses TRBV7-3 with TRBJ2-5; D might be TRBD2 (6 bases). Deletions cut 2 bases from V and 0 bases from J, with 10 bases between. This CDR3 contains 15 residues. From germline, CDR1 is SGHTA and CDR2 FQGTGA.

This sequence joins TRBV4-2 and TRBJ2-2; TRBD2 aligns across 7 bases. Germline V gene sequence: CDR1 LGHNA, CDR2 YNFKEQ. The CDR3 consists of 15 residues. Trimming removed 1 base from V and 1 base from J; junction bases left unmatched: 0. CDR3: CASSQAGGNTGELFF. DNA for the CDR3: TGTGCCAGCAGCCAAGCGGGAGGGAACACCGGGGAGCTGTTTTTT.

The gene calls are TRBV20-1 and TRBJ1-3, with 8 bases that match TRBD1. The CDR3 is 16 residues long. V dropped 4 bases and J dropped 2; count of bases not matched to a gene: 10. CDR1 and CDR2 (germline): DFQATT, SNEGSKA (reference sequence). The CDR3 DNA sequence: TGCAGTGCTAATTCCGGACAGGGAACAGCTGGAAACACCATATATTTT. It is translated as CSANSGQGTAGNTIYF.

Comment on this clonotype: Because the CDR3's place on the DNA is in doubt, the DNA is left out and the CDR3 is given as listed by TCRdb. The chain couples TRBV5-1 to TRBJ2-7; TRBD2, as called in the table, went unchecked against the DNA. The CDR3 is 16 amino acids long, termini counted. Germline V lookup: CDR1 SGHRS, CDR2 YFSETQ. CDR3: CASSLASGRGLYEQYF.

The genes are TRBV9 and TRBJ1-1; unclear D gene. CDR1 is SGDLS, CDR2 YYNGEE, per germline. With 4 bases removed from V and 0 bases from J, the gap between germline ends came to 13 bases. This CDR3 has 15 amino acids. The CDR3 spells CASSPEVGMNTEAFF. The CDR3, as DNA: TGTGCCAGCAGCCCAGAGGTAGGCATGAACACTGAAGCTTTCTTT. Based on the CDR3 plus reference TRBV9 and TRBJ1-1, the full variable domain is DSGVTQTPKHLITATGQRVTLRCSPRSGDLSVYWYQQSLDQGLQFLIQYYNGEERAKGNILERFSAQQFPDLHSELNLSSLELGDSALYFCASSPEVGMNTEAFFGQGTRLTVV.

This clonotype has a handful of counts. The CDR3 sequence: CASSSPGAAEQYF. The DNA for the CDR3 is TGTGCCAGCAGCTCACCGGGGGCGGCGGAGCAGTACTTC. V usage is TRBV13 and J usage is TRBJ2-7; D is tentatively TRBD1 or TRBD2 (6 bases each). The CDR3 is 13 residues long. Trimming left V 4 bases short and J 7 bases short, with 14 bases between. CDR1 is PRHDT and CDR2 is FYEKMQ in the germline V gene (reference sequence).

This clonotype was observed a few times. CDR3 sequence reads: CSVGDGGGYSNQPQHF. The CDR3 DNA is TGCAGCGTTGGGGACGGAGGTGGTTATAGCAATCAGCCCCAGCATTTT. The chain recombines TRBV29-1 with TRBJ1-5; the D gene is possibly TRBD1 (5 bases). Germline loops: CDR1 SQVTM, CDR2 ANQGSEA. The CDR3 totals 16 residues. Trimming took off 4 bases at V and 0 bases at J, with 16 bases between the two ends.

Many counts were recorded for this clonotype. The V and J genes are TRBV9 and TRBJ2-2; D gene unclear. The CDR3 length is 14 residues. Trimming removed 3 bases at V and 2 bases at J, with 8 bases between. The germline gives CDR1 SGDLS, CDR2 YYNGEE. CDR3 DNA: TGTGCCAGCAGCGCCCGACTCAACACCGGGGAGCTGTTTTTT. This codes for CASSARLNTGELFF.

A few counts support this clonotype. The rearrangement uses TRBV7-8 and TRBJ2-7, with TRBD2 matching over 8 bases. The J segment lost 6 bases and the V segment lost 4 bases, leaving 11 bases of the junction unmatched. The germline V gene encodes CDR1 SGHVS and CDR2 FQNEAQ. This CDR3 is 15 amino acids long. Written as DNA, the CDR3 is TGTGCCAGCAGCTCAACGGGAGGGCCTTTGAGCGAGCAGTACTTC. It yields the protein CASSSTGGPLSEQYF.

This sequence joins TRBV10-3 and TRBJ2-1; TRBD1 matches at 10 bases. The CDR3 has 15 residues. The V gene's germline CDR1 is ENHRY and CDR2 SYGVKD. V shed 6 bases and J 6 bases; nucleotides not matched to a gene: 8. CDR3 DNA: TGTGCCATCAGATTCGACAGGGGGCAGGGCAATGAGCAGTTCTTC. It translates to CAIRFDRGQGNEQFF.

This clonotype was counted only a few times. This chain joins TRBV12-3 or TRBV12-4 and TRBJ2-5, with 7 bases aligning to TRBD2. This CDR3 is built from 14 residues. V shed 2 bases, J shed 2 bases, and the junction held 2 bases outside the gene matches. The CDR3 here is CASSLSGVQETQYF. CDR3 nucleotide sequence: TGTGCCAGCAGTTTAAGCGGGGTGCAAGAGACCCAGTACTTC.

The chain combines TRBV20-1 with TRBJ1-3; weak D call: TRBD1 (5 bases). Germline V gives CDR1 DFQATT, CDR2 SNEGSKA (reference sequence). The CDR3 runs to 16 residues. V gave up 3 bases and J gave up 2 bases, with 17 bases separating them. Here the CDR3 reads CSARLPGQHPGNTIYF. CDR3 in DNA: TGCAGTGCTAGGCTACCGGGGCAGCATCCTGGAAACACCATATATTTT.

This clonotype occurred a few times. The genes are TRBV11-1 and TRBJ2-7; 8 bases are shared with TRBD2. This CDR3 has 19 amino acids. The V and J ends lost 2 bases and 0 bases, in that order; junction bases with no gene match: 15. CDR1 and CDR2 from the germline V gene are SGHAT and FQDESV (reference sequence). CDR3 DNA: TGTGCCAGCAGCTTATTAGGGGAGGTCTGGCGGGGGGACTCCTACGAGCAGTACTTC. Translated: CASSLLGEVWRGDSYEQYF.

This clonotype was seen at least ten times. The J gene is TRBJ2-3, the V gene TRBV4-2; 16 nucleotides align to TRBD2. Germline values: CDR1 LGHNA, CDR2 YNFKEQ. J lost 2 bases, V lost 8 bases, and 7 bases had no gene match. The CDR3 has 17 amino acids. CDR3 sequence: CASGGTSGRGVTDTQYF. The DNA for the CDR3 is TGTGCCAGCGGTGGGACTAGCGGGAGGGGAGTCACAGATACGCAGTATTTT.

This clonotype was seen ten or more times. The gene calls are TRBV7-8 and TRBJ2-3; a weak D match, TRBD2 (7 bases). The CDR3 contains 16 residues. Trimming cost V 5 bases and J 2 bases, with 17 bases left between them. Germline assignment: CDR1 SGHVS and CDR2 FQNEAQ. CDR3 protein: CASSLRGGGPTDTQYF. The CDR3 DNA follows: TGTGCCAGCAGCCTGCGAGGCGGGGGCCCCACAGATACGCAGTATTTT.

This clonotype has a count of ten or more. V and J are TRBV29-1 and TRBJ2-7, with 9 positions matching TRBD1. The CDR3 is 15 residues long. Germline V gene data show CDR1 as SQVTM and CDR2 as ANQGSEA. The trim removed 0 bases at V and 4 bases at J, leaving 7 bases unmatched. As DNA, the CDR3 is TGCAGCGTTGAAGATTACTGGGGGACAGGGTACGAGCAGTACTTC. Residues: CSVEDYWGTGYEQYF.

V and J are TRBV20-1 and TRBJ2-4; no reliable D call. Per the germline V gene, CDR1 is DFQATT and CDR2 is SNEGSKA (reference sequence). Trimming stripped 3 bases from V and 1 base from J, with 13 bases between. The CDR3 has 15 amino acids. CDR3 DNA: TGCAGTGCTAGGAAGACCCTAGACGCCAAAAACATTCAGTACTTC. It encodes CSARKTLDAKNIQYF.